This T cell receptor (beta chain) was retrieved from a study of T cell responses to AZD1222 COVID-19 vaccine. At the level of the study: Whether given at about 4 or about 12 weeks, second doses were pooled.

Here immunoSEQ multiplex PCR was the method, and the copy in TCRdb shows in-frame clones only, minus some. This sample has approximately 100,000 clones, with about 93% found just once. Findings and limits, study-wide: Nearly half of spike-specific TCRs reportedly target variant regions that are unmutated in the B.1.351 and B.1.1.7 variants.

As concerns this clone: Antigen: not known.

This TCR was recovered from an adult in good health. The input for sequencing was peripheral blood, taken on day 0 of AZD1222 vaccination.

CDR3 loop: CASSVAGGHLDEQFF. The DNA of the CDR3 is TGTGCCAGCAGCGTAGCGGGAGGTCATCTGGATGAGCAGTTCTTC. The V and J genes are TRBV9 and TRBJ2-1; 7 positions agree with TRBD2. The CDR3 spans 15 residues. Germline V gives CDR1 SGDLS, CDR2 YYNGEE. V was clipped by 0 bases and J by 8 bases; unmatched bases: 8.